This is a list of T cell receptor beta chains from one sample in a study of identical twins. TCRdb re-called the 5' RACE reads with MiXCR, one entry per CDR3 protein. Altogether 500,000 or so distinct CDR3 sequences are present, 14% being singletons, with the ten largest covering around 0.48%. This sample was also put to use in a study of yellow fever vaccine responses in identical twins.

Source material: CD4+ T cells sorted from blood. These TCRs come from a young woman in good health. Both conserved end residues are part of each CDR3. The order of the fields is CDR3 length, D gene, V gene, J gene, clone size, CDR3 DNA, CDR3 protein. A D gene is named only where the DNA matches it firmly. Part of the rows lack a size; the others show once, few, many or a class for expanded clones.

16,TRBD2,TRBV6-1,TRBJ2-3,.,TGTGCCAGCAGTGCTACTAGCGGGGGGCCGTCAGATACGCAGTATTTT,CASSATSGGPSDTQYF
15,TRBD1,TRBV3-1,TRBJ2-7,.,TGTGCCAGCAGCCGATATGACAGGGGCACCTACGAGCAGTACTTC,CASSRYDRGTYEQYF
15,TRBD1,TRBV18,TRBJ2-7,few,TGTGCCAGCTCACCACTACAGGGGGCGGCCTACGAGCAGTACTTC,CASSPLQGAAYEQYF
14,.,TRBV12-3/TRBV12-4,TRBJ1-1,many,TGTGCCAGCAGTCCGGGAGAGAAGAACACTGAAGCTTTCTTT,CASSPGEKNTEAFF
17,TRBD2,TRBV2,TRBJ2-4,few,TGTGCCAGCAGGGAGACTAGCGGGCCGGGAGCCAAAAACATTCAGTACTTC,CASRETSGPGAKNIQYF
18,TRBD1,TRBV6-2/TRBV6-3,TRBJ2-7,.,TGTGCCAGCAGCTCAAGAATTCGACCGGGACAGGGAGATTACGAGCAGTACTTC,CASSSRIRPGQGDYEQYF
17,TRBD2,TRBV5-1,TRBJ2-3,once,TGCGCCAGCAGCTTGGCGGTAGCGGGAGGACTCACAGATACGCAGTATTTT,CASSLAVAGGLTDTQYF
14,.,TRBV20-1,TRBJ1-5,few,TGCAGTGCCTTACACCCGGGGGCATACCAGCCCCAGCATTTT,CSALHPGAYQPQHF
14,TRBD1,TRBV7-2,TRBJ2-1,few,TGTGCCAGCAGCGGACAGGGGGCTGGCAATGAGCAGTTCTTC,CASSGQGAGNEQFF
14,TRBD2,TRBV12-3/TRBV12-4,TRBJ2-7,.,TGTGCCAGCAGACTAGCGGGAGGGATCTACGAGCAGTACTTC,CASRLAGGIYEQYF
15,.,TRBV2,TRBJ1-5,.,TGTGCCAGCAGTGAATTGGGGCAGGCCTTGGGAGCCCAGCATTTT,CASSELGQALGAQHF
14,TRBD1,TRBV5-1,TRBJ2-4,few,TGCGCCAGCAGCTCAACAGGGGTAAAAAACATTCAGTACTTC,CASSSTGVKNIQYF
17,TRBD1,TRBV7-2,TRBJ2-3,.,TGTGCCAGCAGCGCCGGGACAGGGGGCGTCCGCACAGATACGCAGTATTTT,CASSAGTGGVRTDTQYF
14,.,TRBV7-9,TRBJ2-2,.,TGTGCCAGCAGCCGAGGACGGAACACCGGGGAGCTGTTTTTT,CASSRGRNTGELFF
13,.,TRBV20-1,TRBJ2-7,.,TGCAGTGCTAGCGTCCCCGTGACCTACGAGCAGTACTTC,CSASVPVTYEQYF
15,TRBD2,TRBV20-1,TRBJ2-2,.,TGCAGTGCTCCGGGACTAGCGTCGTACACCGGGGAGCTGTTTTTT,CSAPGLASYTGELFF
15,.,TRBV15,TRBJ2-1,.,TGTGCCACTAAGCTCCCCTCGAGCTCCTACAATGAGCAGTTCTTC,CATKLPSSSYNEQFF
15,.,TRBV7-9,TRBJ2-3,.,TGTGCCAGCAGCTTGGGCAGGGTGTTGAAAGATACGCAGTATTTT,CASSLGRVLKDTQYF
13,TRBD1,TRBV20-1,TRBJ1-5,.,TGCAGTGCCGATGACAGGGAAGATCAGCCCCAGCATTTT,CSADDREDQPQHF
14,TRBD1,TRBV30,TRBJ2-7,few,TGTGCCTGGAGTGTAGACAGGGACCGCTACGAGCAGTACTTC,CAWSVDRDRYEQYF
15,.,TRBV6-4,TRBJ1-1,.,TGTGCCAGCAAGCCAGAACCGGGGACTAACGCTGAAGCTTTCTTT,CASKPEPGTNAEAFF
13,TRBD1,TRBV7-9,TRBJ2-7,.,TGTGCCAGCAGTGACAGGGGGCAGTACGAGCAGTACTTC,CASSDRGQYEQYF
14,.,TRBV6-1,TRBJ1-1,few,TGTGCCAGCAGTGTGACAGGATTGAACACTGAAGCTTTCTTT,CASSVTGLNTEAFF
15,.,TRBV7-8,TRBJ2-7,.,TGTGCCAGCAGCCTAACGGGGGACAGAAACTACGAGCAGTACTTC,CASSLTGDRNYEQYF
14,.,TRBV12-3/TRBV12-4,TRBJ1-6,few,TGTGCCAGCAGTTTAGTACAGGCTAATTCACCCCTCCACTTT,CASSLVQANSPLHF
14,.,TRBV20-1,TRBJ2-5,.,TGCAGTGCGCCCCCGGTAGGGTACCAAGAGACCCAGTACTTC,CSAPPVGYQETQYF
16,.,TRBV3-1,TRBJ2-5,.,TGTGCCAGCAGCCAAGATGCTTGGGCCAGCCAAGAGACCCAGTACTTC,CASSQDAWASQETQYF
15,TRBD1,TRBV18,TRBJ1-5,few,TGTGCCAGCTCAAGGGGGGAAACAGGGGATCAGCCCCAGCATTTT,CASSRGETGDQPQHF
15,TRBD2,TRBV27,TRBJ2-3,few,TGTGCCAGCAGTTCCCTCGGACTAGCAGCAGATACGCAGTATTTT,CASSSLGLAADTQYF
15,.,TRBV6-1,TRBJ1-6,few,TGTGCCAGCAGGCCGAGGGGGAGCCCTGGTTCACCCCTCCACTTT,CASRPRGSPGSPLHF
14,.,TRBV5-1,TRBJ1-1,.,TGCGCCAGCCAGGGGAGTGGCAGGGGCGGGGAAGCTTTCTTT,CASQGSGRGGEAFF
13,.,TRBV7-8,TRBJ1-6,.,TGTGCCAGCAGCCTGACATCAAATTCACCCCTCCACTTT,CASSLTSNSPLHF
15,.,TRBV7-3,TRBJ2-7,few,TGTGCCAGCAGCTTAGGTTTGGGGAGCTCCTACGAGCAGTACTTC,CASSLGLGSSYEQYF
14,TRBD2,TRBV5-6,TRBJ2-7,.,TGTGCCAGCAGCAAAAGCGGGAGGGCCTACGAGCAGTACTTC,CASSKSGRAYEQYF
14,TRBD2,TRBV10-3,TRBJ2-3,few,TGTGCCATCAGTGGACTAGCGGGGTCAGATACGCAGTATTTT,CAISGLAGSDTQYF
15,TRBD1,TRBV18,TRBJ2-7,few,TGTGCCAGCTCACCTGACAGGGATGGGTCCTACGAGCAGTACTTC,CASSPDRDGSYEQYF
21,TRBD2,TRBV4-1,TRBJ2-6,.,TGCGCCAGCAGCCAAGAAACCGACGGGGGGAGTTTGGTTGCTGGGGCCAACGTCCTGACTTTC,CASSQETDGGSLVAGANVLTF
15,TRBD2,TRBV29-1,TRBJ2-3,.,TGCAGCGTTGATGGGTCGGGAGGACCCCAGGATACGCAGTATTTT,CSVDGSGGPQDTQYF
13,.,TRBV20-1,TRBJ2-3,.,TGCAGTGCTAGAAGGGGCGGCACAGATACGCAGTATTTT,CSARRGGTDTQYF
17,TRBD2,TRBV6-2/TRBV6-3,TRBJ2-7,.,TGTGCCAGCAGCTCCCCGCGGGCTAGCGGGAGTCCCTACGAGCAGTACTTC,CASSSPRASGSPYEQYF
14,.,TRBV7-2,TRBJ2-2,.,TGTGCCAGCAGCACACTTCAGGGGATCGGGGAGCTGTTTTTT,CASSTLQGIGELFF